This TCR beta chain derives from a study of T cell responses to AZD1222 COVID-19 vaccine. Regarding the study as a whole: Epitopes outside B.1.351 and B.1.1.7 mutated regions reportedly drew nearly half of spike TCRs.

Details on this clone: Its antigen is not known.

Assay: immunoSEQ multiplex PCR; the TCRdb copy retains only in-frame clones and omits some. The data hold 150,000 to 200,000 clones, with roughly nine tenths observed a single time. V was clipped by 3 bases and J by 5 bases; unmatched bases: 0. The CDR3 covers 13 residues. Looked up from germline, CDR1 is SGHAT and CDR2 is FQNNGV. The chain has TRBV11-2 and TRBJ1-5; 8 bases agree with TRBD1. Sample: peripheral blood, taken 28 days after the second AZD1222 dose. The sequence was obtained from an adult who received the AZD1222 COVID-19 vaccine. CDR3 in amino acids: CASSLDRDQPQHF. DNA for the CDR3: TGTGCCAGCAGCTTGGACAGGGATCAGCCCCAGCATTTT.